The 28 T cell receptor beta chains reported below all come from one sample, sequenced in a study of beta chain features in type 1 diabetes. Overall study findings and caveats: Shorter TCRB CDR3s, moderately but significantly so, were found in Type 1 diabetes patients in all four CD4+ subsets.

Their recognized antigens are unknown. Investigators reverse transcribed all isolated RNA, so they sequenced expressed TCRB transcripts. Assay: immunoSEQ multiplex PCR; the TCRdb copy retains only in-frame clones and omits some. The sample consists of around 260,000 clones, roughly 22% of them appearing once. Sequenced material: naive CD4+ T cells from blood. The receptors stem from a woman aged 40 to 50 with type 1 diabetes.

This clone was detected only a few times. The chain employs TRBV6-6 and TRBJ2-5; 7 nucleotides match TRBD2. This CDR3 has 15 amino acids. Germline-derived CDR1 and CDR2 are MNHNY and SVGAGI (reference sequence). V lost 2 bases and J lost 5; bases outside the gene matches: 8. The CDR3 reads CASSYQTGGRETQYF. In nucleotides, the CDR3 is TGTGCCAGCAGTTACCAGACGGGGGGACGGGAGACCCAGTACTTC.

The chain recombines TRBV7-2 with TRBJ2-1; no firm D call. The CDR3 consists of 13 residues. Per the germline V gene, CDR1 is SGHTA and CDR2 is FQGNSA. V was shortened by 5 bases and J by 8 bases, with 13 bases between the two germline ends. The CDR3 reads CASSTYSPDEQFF. Here the CDR3 DNA reads TGTGCCAGCAGCACCTACTCCCCCGATGAGCAGTTCTTC.

This rearrangement joins TRBV27 to TRBJ2-4, with 9 positions matching TRBD1. J was trimmed by 4 bases and V by 3 bases; bases with no gene match: 4. Germline V lookup: CDR1 MNHEY, CDR2 SMNVEV (reference sequence). The CDR3 has 15 amino acids. The CDR3 loop reads CASSFWTGVKNIQYF. The CDR3 DNA is TGTGCCAGCAGTTTCTGGACAGGGGTTAAAAACATTCAGTACTTC.

The V and J genes are TRBV9 and TRBJ1-5, with TRBD1 as a possible D gene (5 bases). V lost 0 bases and J lost 4, with 11 bases in between. The CDR3 runs to 15 residues. Per germline, CDR1 SGDLS and CDR2 YYNGEE. CDR3 loop: CASSVDGHPNQPQHF. The CDR3 DNA reads TGTGCCAGCAGCGTAGACGGACACCCTAATCAGCCCCAGCATTTT.

This clone was observed a handful of times. The chain combines TRBV15 with TRBJ1-2, with a weak D call TRBD1 (6 bases). This CDR3 has 12 residues. Germline lookup yields CDR1 LNHNV and CDR2 YYDKDF (reference sequence). Trimming shortened V by 3 bases and J by 4 bases, and 6 bases separated the two germline ends. Here the CDR3 DNA reads TGTGCCACCAGCAGCAGGGGCTATGGCTACACCTTC. Translation gives CATSSRGYGYTF.

The genes are TRBV5-1 and TRBJ2-1; D possibly corresponds to TRBD2 (5 bases). The CDR3 spans 15 residues. Germline V lookup: CDR1 SGHRS, CDR2 YFSETQ. V was trimmed by 1 base and J by 4 bases, leaving 12 bases between them. The CDR3 DNA reads TGCGCCAGCAGCTTGCCCCCCCCGGGGTACAATGAGCAGTTCTTC. Translation: CASSLPPPGYNEQFF. The full variable domain, its missing parts supplied by reference TRBV5-1 and TRBJ2-1, is KAGVTQTPRYLIKTRGQQVTLSCSPISGHRSVSWYQQTPGQGLQFLFEYFSETQRNKGNFPGRFSGRQFSNSRSEMNVSTLELGDSALYLCASSLPPPGYNEQFFGPGTRLTVL.

This clone was seen a handful of times. V is TRBV28 and J is TRBJ2-7; 8 bases line up with TRBD1. V trimming: 10 bases; J trimming: 5 bases; junction bases outside the gene matches: 10. The CDR3 spans 13 residues. CDR1 and CDR2 from the germline V gene are MDHEN and SYDVKM. For the CDR3, the DNA is TGTGCCATCGCACCGGGACAGGACGACGAGCAGTACTTC. Its translation: CAIAPGQDDEQYF.

This clone was detected only a few times. The chain combines TRBV15 with TRBJ2-1; the match to TRBD2 covers 7 bases. From germline, CDR1 is LNHNV and CDR2 YYDKDF (reference sequence). The CDR3 sequence is 16 residues long. The V segment lost 0 bases and the J segment 8 bases; nucleotides outside the gene matches: 10. The CDR3 nucleotides read TGTGCCACCAGCAGAGATCTAGCGGACAATTTCTATGAGCAGTTCTTC. Translation: CATSRDLADNFYEQFF.

The J gene is TRBJ2-7, the V gene TRBV6-5; possibly TRBD2 for D (5 bases). Germline values: CDR1 MNHEY, CDR2 SVGAGI. Between the trimmed V and J ends, which lost 11 bases and 4 bases, there was a span of 12 bases. There are 11 residues in the CDR3. The CDR3 nucleotides read TGTGCCTGTTCCCCGGGGTACGAGCAGTACTTC. Its translation is CACSPGYEQYF.

This clone turned up a few times. V usage is TRBV29-1 and J usage is TRBJ1-5, with D possibly being TRBD1 (5 bases). Germline CDR1 and CDR2: SQVTM and ANQGSEA. The CDR3 consists of 13 residues. The V end lost 4 bases, the J end lost 7 bases, and 14 bases lay between the germline ends. CDR3 coding DNA: TGCAGCGTTGGGAATAACTGGGGCCAGCCCCAGCATTTT. It is translated as CSVGNNWGQPQHF.

The rearrangement joins TRBV30 to TRBJ2-1; maybe TRBD2 (5 bases). The germline CDR1 and CDR2 sequences are GTSNPN and SVGIG (reference sequence). The CDR3 covers 14 residues. Trimming cost V 2 bases and J 4 bases, with 12 bases left between them. CDR3 coding DNA: TGTGCCTGGAGTTTGGCGGGTAGATACAATGAGCAGTTCTTC. As protein: CAWSLAGRYNEQFF.

This clone was counted a few times. The chain links TRBV5-1 to TRBJ2-3; no firm D call. Germline assignment: CDR1 SGHRS and CDR2 YFSETQ. Trimming left V 4 bases short and J 4 bases short, with 10 bases between. The CDR3 length is 13 residues. The CDR3 region has the DNA TGCGCCAGCAGCCCCGGAGCCCCAGATACGCAGTATTTT. Translated: CASSPGAPDTQYF.

The sample holds a few counts of this clone. The rearrangement joins TRBV6-1 to TRBJ2-1, with 12 nucleotides matching TRBD2. This CDR3 has 14 residues. J was trimmed by 8 bases and V by 5 bases; bases with no gene match: 4. Germline CDR1 is MNHNS and CDR2 is SASEGT. This chain's CDR3 is CASSLAGGQYEQFF. CDR3 DNA: TGTGCCAGCAGTCTAGCGGGAGGGCAATATGAGCAGTTCTTC.

The V call is TRBV9, the J call TRBJ1-3, with D tentatively TRBD1 (5 bases). This CDR3 has 15 residues. CDR1 is SGDLS, CDR2 YYNGEE, per germline. V was trimmed by 3 bases and J by 4 bases, leaving 14 bases between them. Written as DNA, the CDR3 is TGTGCCAGCAGCGCTCAGGGTGTGGGAGGAAACACCATATATTTT. Amino acid sequence: CASSAQGVGGNTIYF.

This clone showed up just a few times. This sequence joins TRBV30 and TRBJ2-7, with D possibly matching TRBD2 (5 bases). Per germline, CDR1 GTSNPN and CDR2 SVGIG (reference sequence). This CDR3 is 14 amino acids long. Trimming shortened V by 5 bases and J by 6 bases, and 20 bases separated the two germline ends. Here the CDR3 reads CAWDPPGMGGEQYF. CDR3 nucleotides: TGTGCCTGGGACCCGCCGGGGATGGGTGGCGAGCAGTACTTC. Full variable domain (missing parts from reference TRBV30 and TRBJ2-7): SQTIHQWPATLVQPVGSPLSLECTVEGTSNPNLYWYRQAAGRGLQLLFYSVGIGQISSEVPQNLSASRPQDRQFILSSKKLLLSDSGFYLCAWDPPGMGGEQYFGPGTRLTVT.

The chain joins TRBV5-1 to TRBJ1-1; D perhaps matches TRBD1 (5 bases). V was clipped by 2 bases and J by 1 base, with 9 bases between them. CDR1 SGHRS and CDR2 YFSETQ come from the germline V gene. The CDR3 is 14 residues long. CDR3 sequence: CASSLAGENTEAFF. The CDR3 region has the DNA TGCGCCAGCAGCTTAGCGGGGGAGAACACTGAAGCTTTCTTT.

This rearrangement joins TRBV15 to TRBJ1-1; D is unclear. V lost 4 bases, J lost 0 bases, and 9 bases lay in between. Looked up from germline, CDR1 is LNHNV and CDR2 is YYDKDF (reference sequence). This CDR3 has 14 residues. CDR3 in DNA: TGTGCCACCAGCATATCCGGTTTGAACACTGAAGCTTTCTTT. It translates to CATSISGLNTEAFF.

The chain recombines TRBV28 with TRBJ2-7, with TRBD2 matching over 7 bases. Germline CDR1 is MDHEN and CDR2 is SYDVKM. V shed 6 bases, J shed 5 bases, and the junction held 10 bases outside the gene matches. The length of the CDR3 is 14 residues. Here the CDR3 DNA reads TGTGCCAGCAGCCCCTGGGGGAGGGTAGACGAGCAGTACTTC. Translation: CASSPWGRVDEQYF.

The rearrangement joins TRBV29-1 to TRBJ2-1; no firm D call. This CDR3 is 11 amino acids long. V was shortened by 4 bases and J by 8 bases, with 9 bases between the two germline ends. The germline V gene encodes CDR1 SQVTM and CDR2 ANQGSEA. CDR3 protein: CSVVPRHEQFF. CDR3 DNA sequence: TGCAGCGTTGTCCCTAGACATGAGCAGTTCTTC.

This clone was picked up a small number of times. The chain recombines TRBV5-6 with TRBJ1-1; the D gene is possibly TRBD1 (6 bases). The CDR3 is 15 amino acids. V lost 5 bases to trimming and J lost 1 base, with 15 bases between them. The germline gives CDR1 SGHDT, CDR2 YYEEEE. Here the CDR3 DNA reads TGTGCCAGCAGAAAGGTTGACAGGCAGAACACTGAAGCTTTCTTT. Its protein is CASRKVDRQNTEAFF.

This clone has a handful of counts. The chain carries TRBV27 and TRBJ1-1; no firm D call. Germline loops: CDR1 MNHEY, CDR2 SMNVEV (reference sequence). This CDR3 contains 14 residues. The V end was cut by 0 bases, the J end by 5 bases, with 10 bases between. The CDR3 loop is CASSLSAGRTEAFF. The CDR3 bases are TGTGCCAGCAGTTTATCCGCCGGGAGGACTGAAGCTTTCTTT.

The V and J genes are TRBV28 and TRBJ1-4, with 7 bases lining up with TRBD1. This CDR3 is built from 15 residues. The V gene's germline CDR1 is MDHEN and CDR2 SYDVKM. Trimming cost V 2 bases and J 0 bases; bases outside gene matches: 0. CDR3 sequence: CASSLQGATNEKLFF. The CDR3 region has the DNA TGTGCCAGCAGTTTACAGGGGGCAACTAATGAAAAACTGTTTTTT.

This clone was seen a few times. V gene TRBV9 combines with J gene TRBJ1-3, with D possibly TRBD1 on 5 matching bases. The CDR3 is made up of 15 amino acids. Germline V gene data show CDR1 as SGDLS and CDR2 as YYNGEE. Trimming stripped 4 bases from V and 1 base from J, with 12 bases between. Written as DNA, the CDR3 is TGTGCCAGCAGCCCTCGACGGGGGTCTGGAAACACCATATATTTT. It translates to CASSPRRGSGNTIYF.

This clone was seen more than once but under ten times. The genes are TRBV29-1 and TRBJ2-3, with D perhaps matching TRBD2 (6 bases). The CDR3 consists of 14 residues. Trimming cost V 3 bases and J 6 bases, with 16 bases left between them. Germline loops: CDR1 SQVTM, CDR2 ANQGSEA. Written as DNA, the CDR3 is TGCAGCGTTGAGCTAGTCGGGGGAACCGATACGCAGTATTTT. This gives the protein CSVELVGGTDTQYF.

Points on this clone: At the DNA level, this CDR3 is encoded by other sequences in the same sample as well. The V gene is TRBV28, the J gene TRBJ2-7; 9 positions agree with TRBD1. CDR3 length equals 13 residues. Germline CDR1 is MDHEN and CDR2 is SYDVKM. Unmatched junction bases numbered 2, after V lost 4 bases and J lost 4 bases. The CDR3 sequence: CASSSGQGYEQYF. The DNA for the CDR3 is TGTGCCAGCAGTTCCGGACAGGGGTACGAGCAGTACTTC.

The chain is built from TRBV5-1 and TRBJ2-1; 9 bases match TRBD1. The germline CDR1 and CDR2 sequences are SGHRS and YFSETQ. This CDR3 spans 14 amino acids. The V gene end was trimmed by 7 bases and the J gene end by 5 bases; junction bases not matched to a gene: 7. The CDR3 DNA reads TGCGCCAGCGGGCCGGGACAGGGAAACAATGAGCAGTTCTTC. It yields the protein CASGPGQGNNEQFF.

This clone has only a few counts. The chain links TRBV25-1 to TRBJ1-6; TRBD1 matches 9 bases. The germline CDR1 and CDR2 sequences are MGHDK and SYGVNS. This CDR3 has 17 amino acids. With 4 bases clipped from V and 7 bases from J, the junction kept 11 bases outside the gene matches. The CDR3 sequence: CASSALTGTGTNSPLHF. Here the CDR3 DNA reads TGTGCCAGCAGTGCACTTACCGGGACAGGGACCAATTCACCCCTCCACTTT.

The chain combines TRBV29-1 with TRBJ2-1; 8 nucleotides line up with TRBD2. J was trimmed by 7 bases and V by 8 bases; bases with no gene match: 10. This CDR3 has 13 amino acids. In germline, CDR1 is SQVTM, CDR2 ANQGSEA. CDR3 coding DNA: TGCAGCACACAGACTAGCGAGGGGAATGAGCAGTTCTTC. It encodes CSTQTSEGNEQFF.